This T cell receptor (beta chain) stems from a study of TIL therapy for anti-PD-1-resistant metastatic lung cancer. This was the immunoSEQ v3 assay. Only in-frame clones appear in the TCRdb table, and some are missing; sequencing was by immunoSEQ multiplex PCR. Of about 7,000 clones in the sample, about 61% are singletons; the top ten hold more than 7%. Indicated time point: pre-treatment sample, taken before nivolumab and TIL therapy. The tumor samples were excised metastases, mostly pleural nodules or supraclavicular lymph nodes. Stage 4 NSCLC adults joined between late 2017 and 2020. The V gene's germline CDR1 is SGHNT and CDR2 YYREEE (reference sequence). V was trimmed by 0 bases and J by 6 bases, leaving 21 bases between them. This CDR3 has 17 residues.

The J gene is TRBJ1-2, the V gene TRBV5-4; TRBD1 is a possible D gene (6 bases). This TCR came from a person aged 25-85 years with non-small cell lung cancer. The sequenced sample was tumor tissue, obtained at baseline. For the CDR3, the DNA is TGTGCCAGCAGCTTGGCGGTGGGTTTCACAGGGTTTAATGGCTACACCTTC. It is translated as CASSLAVGFTGFNGYTF.